This T cell receptor beta chain appears in the sequencing data of a study of technical replicates of blood from a handful of donors (dated by TCRdb to about 2017). Germline trimming: 0 bases from V, 2 bases from J; junction bases outside gene matches: 5. From cysteine to phenylalanine, the CDR3 is 15 amino acids long. Only the CDR3 region is kept as DNA, spanning 45 bases read in frame from base 1. The germline V gene gives CDR1 as SGHDT and CDR2 as YYEEEE. Libraries were constructed by the immunoSEQ multiplex PCR assay. The immuneACCESS repertoire file appears here via TCRdb, limited to in-frame rearrangements. These files lack a portion of the clones; in checked studies, under half of the deficit traces to unresolved V genes, and the cause of the others is not known. For this sample the table gives more than 90,000 clones, of which 90% to 95% were detected only once. The ten biggest clones cover roughly 0.33% of the sample.

For this clone: Its antigen is still unknown. One base away there is no much larger clone; base qualities are not given.

This receptor was taken from a human donor in good health. Sequencing was carried out using T cells isolated from PBMCs. This chain is built from TRBV5-6 and TRBJ2-7, with 7 junctional bases fitting TRBD2. The DNA sequence is TGTGCCAGCAGCTTGGATCTGGGAGGGGCCTACGAGCAGTACTTC. Its coded protein is CASSLDLGGAYEQYF.